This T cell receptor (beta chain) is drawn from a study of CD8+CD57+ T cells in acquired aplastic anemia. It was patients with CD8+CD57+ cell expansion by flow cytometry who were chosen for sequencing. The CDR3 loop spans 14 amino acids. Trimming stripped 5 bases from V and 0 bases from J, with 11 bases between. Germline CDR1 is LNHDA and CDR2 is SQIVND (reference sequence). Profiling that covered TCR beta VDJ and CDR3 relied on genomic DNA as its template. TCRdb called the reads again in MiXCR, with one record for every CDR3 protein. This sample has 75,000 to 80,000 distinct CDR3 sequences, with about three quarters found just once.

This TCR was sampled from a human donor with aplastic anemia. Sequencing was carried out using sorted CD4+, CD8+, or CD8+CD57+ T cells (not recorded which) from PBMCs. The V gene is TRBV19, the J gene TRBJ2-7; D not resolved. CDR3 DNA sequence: TGTGCCAGTAGTGCCGCGGTGGCCTCCTACGAGCAGTACTTC. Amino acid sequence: CASSAAVASYEQYF.